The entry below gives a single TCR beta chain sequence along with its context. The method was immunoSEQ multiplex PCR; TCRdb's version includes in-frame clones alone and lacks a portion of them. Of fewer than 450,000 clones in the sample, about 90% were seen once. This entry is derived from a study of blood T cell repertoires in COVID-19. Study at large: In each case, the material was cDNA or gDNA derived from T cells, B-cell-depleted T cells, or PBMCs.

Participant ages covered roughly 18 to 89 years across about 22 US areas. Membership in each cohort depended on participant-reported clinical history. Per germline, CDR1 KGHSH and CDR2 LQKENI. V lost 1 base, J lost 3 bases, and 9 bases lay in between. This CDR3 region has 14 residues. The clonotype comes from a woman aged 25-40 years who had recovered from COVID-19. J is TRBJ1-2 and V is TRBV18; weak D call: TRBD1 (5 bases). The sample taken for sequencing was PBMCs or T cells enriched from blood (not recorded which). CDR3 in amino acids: CASSPQGFDYGYTF. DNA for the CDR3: TGTGCCAGCTCACCACAGGGGTTCGACTATGGCTACACCTTC.